This T cell receptor beta chain derives from a study of human T cells and chemical hapten exposure. Study at large: 2% DPC applied to a roughly 2 cm by roughly 2 cm arm area sensitized donors.

The time point denotes: patch test 2, 6 weeks after DPC sensitization. Treatment here: therapeutic diphenylcyclopropenone sensitization with weekly scalp DPC. The library labeled individual cDNA molecules by adding unique molecular identifiers to them. TCRdb ran MiXCR on the RACE reads and lists one entry per CDR3 protein. The profile shows about 350,000 distinct CDR3 sequences, around 6% of them singletons. Sample: whole blood, taken in connection with sensitization to the hapten diphenylcyclopropenone (DPC). The origin of this receptor is a woman aged 18-35 years with alopecia areata. Some clones in this sample may be carry-over from other donors' samples.

In DNA, the CDR3 is TGCAGTGCCTTCAAAGCGGGCTCCTCCTACGAGCAGTACTTC. Residues: CSAFKAGSSYEQYF. The rearrangement joins TRBV20-1 to TRBJ2-7, with a weak D call TRBD2 (6 bases). This CDR3 contains 14 residues. Trimming cost V 6 bases and J 0 bases, with 15 bases left between them. Germline V lookup: CDR1 DFQATT, CDR2 SNEGSKA (reference sequence).